These 11 T cell receptor beta chains originate from one sample sequenced in a study of blood T cell repertoires in COVID-19. The repertoire was sequenced with immunoSEQ multiplex PCR; TCRdb's copy has only in-frame clones and lacks some. In the table there are over 100,000 clones, 85% to 90% of which are singletons. The sequencing sample was made of peripheral blood. The source is a human donor in a cohort sampled during active COVID-19.

The rearrangement joins TRBV5-4 to TRBJ2-7; 7 bases map to TRBD2. This CDR3 has 15 residues. Germline CDR1 reads SGHNT; CDR2 reads YYREEE (reference sequence). V was pared by 4 bases and J by 0 bases, with 7 bases of the junction left unmatched. In DNA form, the CDR3 reads TGTGCCAGCAGCCCAAGCGGGACCCTCTCCTACGAGCAGTACTTC. Its translation: CASSPSGTLSYEQYF.

This clone has only a few counts. J is TRBJ2-7 and V is TRBV28; tentatively, D is TRBD2 (5 bases). The V end lost 5 bases, the J end lost 4 bases, and 21 bases lay between the germline ends. Germline V gene lookup returns CDR1 MDHEN and CDR2 SYDVKM. This CDR3 has 16 residues. CDR3 sequence reads: CASSLQRSGVGYEQYF. The CDR3 bases are TGTGCCAGCAGTCTTCAAAGGTCCGGGGTAGGGTACGAGCAGTACTTC.

The rearrangement links TRBV7-8 to TRBJ2-1; D not certain. Germline loops: CDR1 SGHVS, CDR2 FQNEAQ. This CDR3 region has 15 residues. V was cut by 1 base and J by 0 bases, with 7 bases left in between. The CDR3 sequence: CASSLEKSSYNEQFF. The CDR3 region has the DNA TGTGCCAGCAGCTTAGAGAAGAGCTCCTACAATGAGCAGTTCTTC. Full variable domain (missing parts from reference TRBV7-8 and TRBJ2-1): GAGVSQSPRYKVAKRGQDVALRCDPISGHVSLFWYQQALGQGPEFLTYFQNEAQLDKSGLPSDRFFAERPEGSVSTLKIQRTQQEDSAVYLCASSLEKSSYNEQFFGPGTRLTVL.

This clone was counted once. This chain links TRBV28 with TRBJ1-2; 10 bases agree with TRBD1. CDR1 is MDHEN, CDR2 SYDVKM, per germline. The J segment lost 8 bases and the V segment lost 8 bases, leaving 5 bases of the junction unmatched. The CDR3 is 12 residues long. The CDR3 sequence is CASDRGPGGYTF. The DNA of the CDR3 is TGTGCCAGCGACAGGGGGCCGGGCGGCTACACCTTC.

This sequence joins TRBV19 and TRBJ1-2; 8 positions agree with TRBD1. The CDR3 is 14 amino acids. V was clipped by 1 base and J by 4 bases; unmatched bases: 2. CDR1 and CDR2 (germline): LNHDA, SQIVND (reference sequence). In DNA form, the CDR3 reads TGTGCCAGTAGTATAGGTCAGGGGGCCTATGGCTACACCTTC. Translated: CASSIGQGAYGYTF.

The rearrangement links TRBV5-1 to TRBJ2-3; possible D gene TRBD2, 6 bases. This CDR3 comprises 15 residues. Germline CDR1 SGHRS, CDR2 YFSETQ. Trimming removed 1 base at V and 4 bases at J, with 13 bases between. The CDR3 loop reads CASSLITSNPDTQYF. For the CDR3, the DNA is TGCGCCAGCAGCTTGATAACTAGCAATCCAGATACGCAGTATTTT.

This clone showed up just once. CDR3 loop: CASSAPGLAGFRGELFF. The CDR3 region has the DNA TGTGCCAGCAGTGCACCGGGACTAGCGGGCTTTAGGGGGGAGCTGTTTTTT. The chain carries TRBV28 and TRBJ2-2; 12 bases agree with TRBD2. The CDR3 extends over 17 amino acids. J was trimmed by 8 bases and V by 5 bases; bases with no gene match: 12. The germline V gene encodes CDR1 MDHEN and CDR2 SYDVKM.

The chain employs TRBV4-1 and TRBJ1-1; the D is unclear. The CDR3 is 12 amino acids. Germline CDR1 reads MGHRA; CDR2 reads YSYEKL. V was pared by 3 bases and J by 4 bases, with 6 bases between. CDR3 nucleotides: TGCGCCAGCAGCCACAGAGGCACTGAAGCTTTCTTT. Residues: CASSHRGTEAFF.

The chain joins TRBV28 to TRBJ2-3; 10 nucleotides align to TRBD1. CDR3 size: 15 residues. J lost 3 bases, V lost 6 bases, and 6 bases had no gene match. Germline CDR1 reads MDHEN; CDR2 reads SYDVKM. CDR3 sequence reads: CASSFGQGVTDTQYF. The CDR3 DNA is TGTGCCAGCAGCTTCGGACAGGGGGTTACAGATACGCAGTATTTT.

This chain joins TRBV2 and TRBJ2-4, with D uncertain. This CDR3 comprises 14 residues. Deletions cut 5 bases from V and 0 bases from J, with 8 bases between. Germline V gene lookup returns CDR1 SNHLY and CDR2 FYNNEI. CDR3 protein: CASSYDKAKNIQYF. CDR3 DNA: TGTGCCAGCAGTTATGACAAAGCCAAAAACATTCAGTACTTC.

CDR3 DNA: TGTGCCTGGAGTTCGAGCGGGGGTGGGCTGTTTTTT. It translates to CAWSSSGGGLFF. This chain links TRBV30 with TRBJ2-2, with 8 bases identical to TRBD2. Germline loops: CDR1 GTSNPN, CDR2 SVGIG (reference sequence). The V segment lost 2 bases and the J segment 13 bases; nucleotides outside the gene matches: 6. The CDR3 consists of 12 residues.